The sequence of this TCR beta chain was determined in a study of blood T cell repertoires in COVID-19. Germline loops: CDR1 SGDLS, CDR2 YYNGEE. The ends were cut back, 0 bases at V and 9 bases at J, with 19 bases in the middle. The length of the CDR3 is 15 residues. Generated by immunoSEQ multiplex PCR, the TCRdb table keeps only in-frame clones and is missing some. The table includes some 500,000 clones, roughly nine tenths detected once. The clonotype comes from a woman aged 50 to 65 with COVID-19, enrolled during active disease. Sequencing was carried out using peripheral blood. The chain has TRBV9 and TRBJ2-7; D is possibly TRBD1 (6 bases). This chain's CDR3 is CASSVDVGAPNGQYF. The CDR3, as DNA: TGTGCCAGCAGCGTAGATGTGGGGGCGCCTAATGGGCAGTACTTC.